This note documents a single T cell receptor beta chain sequence. As yet, its antigen is unknown. The study ran its PCR with 60 Vbeta and 13 Jbeta primers. Here immunoSEQ multiplex PCR was the method, and the copy in TCRdb shows in-frame clones only, minus some. The sample gives about 52,000 clones, approximately 70% of which show up once; 9% to 9.5% is in the top ten. CDR3 length equals 17 residues. Losses at the gene ends were 8 bases for V and 5 bases for J; bases not matched to a gene: 14. The germline V gene encodes CDR1 MNHGY and CDR2 SAAAGT. The data belong to a study of cytomegalovirus exposure and HLA in healthy donors. Findings of the study overall: The study flagged 150 to 200 TCR beta chains as cytomegalovirus-associated. Later analysis identified about 15,000 TCR beta sequences associated with HLA alleles, using a false discovery rate threshold of 0.05. The study found most TCR sequences rare, yet found some public TCRs in many donors.

The clonotype was recovered from a woman between 45 and 60 years old in good health and CMV-seronegative. Sequencing was carried out using PBMCs. The chain employs TRBV6-8 and TRBJ2-1, with 11 bases identical to TRBD2. The CDR3 nucleotides read TGTGCCAGCCCATACCAAACAACTAGCGGGAGAAACAATGAGCAGTTCTTC. Its protein product is CASPYQTTSGRNNEQFF.